Below are 19 T cell receptor beta chains sequenced from a single sample in a study of shared clonotypes between healthy human individuals. TCRdb's copy holds only in-frame clones and misses some; the assay was immunoSEQ multiplex PCR. The data contain 1,100,000 or so clones, about 80% of them singletons. The sequenced material came from memory CD4+ T cells from PBMCs. Regarding subset: CD45RA-negative fraction. The receptors come from a man between 18 and 29 years old in good health. Some clones in this sample may be carry-over from other donors' samples.

The rearrangement links TRBV7-3 to TRBJ2-2; 8 nucleotides align to TRBD2. J gave up 6 bases and V 5 bases, and 11 bases lay outside the gene matches. This CDR3 region has 16 residues. Germline values: CDR1 SGHTA, CDR2 FQGTGA. The CDR3: CASSTQAAGVPGELFF. DNA of the CDR3: TGTGCCAGCAGCACCCAAGCAGCGGGAGTCCCCGGGGAGCTGTTTTTT.

This chain links TRBV29-1 with TRBJ2-3, with 12 bases that match TRBD1. There are 14 residues in the CDR3. The V segment lost 7 bases and the J segment 2 bases; nucleotides outside the gene matches: 4. From germline, CDR1 is SQVTM and CDR2 ANQGSEA. This CDR3 is CSARDRGHTDTQYF. The CDR3 DNA is TGCAGCGCTCGGGACAGGGGGCACACAGATACGCAGTATTTT.

The chain combines TRBV6-1 with TRBJ2-7; the match to TRBD2 covers 14 bases. With 2 bases clipped from V and 4 bases from J, the junction kept 4 bases outside the gene matches. The CDR3 length is 16 residues. Germline V lookup: CDR1 MNHNS, CDR2 SASEGT. Here the CDR3 DNA reads TGTGCCAGCAGTGAACCTGGACTAGCGGGGGGTTACGAGCAGTACTTC. Protein: CASSEPGLAGGYEQYF.

This chain connects TRBV6-1 to TRBJ1-2; tentatively, D is TRBD1 (5 bases). The CDR3 sequence is 15 residues long. V shed 3 bases and J shed 2 bases, with 13 bases lying between them. Germline CDR1 is MNHNS and CDR2 is SASEGT. The CDR3, as DNA: TGTGCCAGCAGTGACATGGGGGACGCAAACTATGGCTACACCTTC. This gives the protein CASSDMGDANYGYTF.

The chain links TRBV5-4 to TRBJ2-2; no definite D call. Trimming stripped 4 bases from V and 4 bases from J, with 14 bases between. The germline CDR1 and CDR2 sequences are SGHNT and YYREEE (reference sequence). The CDR3 totals 15 residues. The CDR3 nucleotides read TGTGCCAGCAGCGGGGAACGGGTGGGCACCGGGGAGCTGTTTTTT. Protein: CASSGERVGTGELFF.

This chain's CDR3 is CASNPGGAGHKYTEAFF. The CDR3 bases are TGTGCCAGTAATCCAGGGGGCGCGGGTCATAAGTACACTGAAGCTTTCTTT. The rearrangement uses TRBV19 and TRBJ1-1; 8 bases line up with TRBD1. The CDR3 length is 17 residues. The V segment lost 7 bases and the J segment 3 bases; nucleotides outside the gene matches: 16. Germline V gene sequence: CDR1 LNHDA, CDR2 SQIVND (reference sequence).

The chain has TRBV7-3 and TRBJ2-2, with unresolved D. Per germline, CDR1 SGHTA and CDR2 FQGTGA. The CDR3 is 12 residues long. Deletions cut 5 bases from V and 4 bases from J, with 5 bases between. As DNA, the CDR3 is TGTGCCAGCAGCAGCAGCACCGGGGAGCTGTTTTTT. Amino acid sequence: CASSSSTGELFF.

In this sample, this clone turned up a few times. The rearrangement joins TRBV5-1 to TRBJ1-2; D might be TRBD1 (6 bases). CDR1 and CDR2 (germline): SGHRS, YFSETQ. V shed 2 bases and J shed 7 bases, with 12 bases lying between them. The CDR3 is 13 amino acids. CDR3 DNA: TGCGCCAGCAGCTTCCCGGGGGCGCCTGGCTACACCTTC. Amino acid sequence: CASSFPGAPGYTF.

This clone was detected a few times. The sample has other DNA sequences that encode this CDR3 too. V is TRBV5-1 and J is TRBJ2-7; 10 positions match TRBD1. Germline loops: CDR1 SGHRS, CDR2 YFSETQ. This CDR3 spans 14 amino acids. V lost 3 bases and J lost 1; bases outside the gene matches: 1. As DNA, the CDR3 is TGCGCCAGCAGCTCGGGACAGGGGTCCTACGAGCAGTACTTC. Translation gives CASSSGQGSYEQYF.

Only a few counts were recorded for this clone. The rearrangement joins TRBV27 to TRBJ1-1; 7 positions match TRBD1. The CDR3 is 14 amino acids. V was pared by 3 bases and J by 7 bases, with 8 bases of the junction left unmatched. Germline-derived CDR1 and CDR2 are MNHEY and SMNVEV (reference sequence). The CDR3, as DNA: TGTGCCAGCAGTTTCCATGGGACAGCGCTTGAAGCTTTCTTT. This translates into CASSFHGTALEAFF.

The rearrangement joins TRBV6-1 to TRBJ1-4, with D perhaps TRBD1 (5 bases). CDR1 MNHNS and CDR2 SASEGT come from the germline V gene. CDR3 size: 13 residues. The V end lost 4 bases, the J end lost 8 bases, and 11 bases lay between the germline ends. CDR3 in amino acids: CASSVGTAEKLFF. CDR3 DNA sequence: TGTGCCAGCAGTGTAGGGACTGCGGAAAAACTGTTTTTT.

This clone has a count of ten or more. CDR3 DNA sequence: TGTGCCAGCAAAATAGGGGTGTTGTGGAATCAGCCCCAGCATTTT. Its protein is CASKIGVLWNQPQHF. V gene TRBV28 combines with J gene TRBJ1-5; a weak D match, TRBD1 (5 bases). This CDR3 spans 15 amino acids. The V end lost 7 bases, the J end lost 4 bases, and 17 bases lay between the germline ends. Germline CDR1 MDHEN, CDR2 SYDVKM.

The chain links TRBV6-5 to TRBJ2-7; D gene unclear. In germline, CDR1 is MNHEY, CDR2 SVGAGI. V gave up 10 bases and J gave up 0 bases, with 16 bases separating them. The CDR3 covers 14 residues. CDR3 loop: CATKPGFSSYEQYF. CDR3 bases: TGTGCCACCAAACCAGGTTTTAGCTCCTACGAGCAGTACTTC.

The CDR3 spells CASRKGASGRETQYF. As DNA, the CDR3 is TGTGCCAGCCGCAAGGGGGCTAGCGGGAGAGAGACCCAGTACTTC. This rearrangement joins TRBV28 to TRBJ2-5; 10 bases fit TRBD2. V trimming: 8 bases; J trimming: 4 bases; junction bases outside the gene matches: 10. Germline V gene data show CDR1 as MDHEN and CDR2 as SYDVKM. The CDR3 runs to 15 residues.

A word on this clone: The likely explanation is a read error, given a far larger clone one base away. The chain uses TRBV10-3 and TRBJ1-2; a possible D gene is TRBD1 (5 bases). Germline V gene sequence: CDR1 ENHRY, CDR2 SYGVKD. Trimming took off 3 bases at V and 8 bases at J, with 22 bases between the two ends. There are 16 residues in the CDR3. The CDR3 bases are TGTGCCATCAGTGACGGGACTCAGACTCCCCGGCAGGGCTACACCTTC. It specifies CAISDGTQTPRQGYTF.

CDR3 residues: CASSTTSVTNTEAFF. CDR3 coding DNA: TGTGCCAGCTCCACAACCAGCGTCACGAACACTGAAGCTTTCTTT. This chain links TRBV18 with TRBJ1-1; D unclear. The CDR3 spans 15 residues. V lost 6 bases to trimming and J lost 1 base, with 15 bases between them. Germline-derived CDR1 and CDR2 are KGHSH and LQKENI.

The chain uses TRBV6-4 and TRBJ2-7; the match to TRBD2 covers 10 bases. Per the germline V gene, CDR1 is MRHNA and CDR2 is SNTAGT. This CDR3 contains 16 residues. With 6 bases clipped from V and 1 base from J, the junction kept 9 bases outside the gene matches. The CDR3 protein is CASSSGGLAWSYEQYF. The CDR3 DNA follows: TGTGCCAGCAGCTCCGGGGGACTAGCGTGGTCCTACGAGCAGTACTTC.

V usage is TRBV5-4 and J usage is TRBJ2-5; D gene ambiguous. The CDR3 consists of 15 residues. Trimming shortened V by 2 bases and J by 2 bases, and 13 bases separated the two germline ends. The germline gives CDR1 SGHNT, CDR2 YYREEE (reference sequence). This CDR3 reads CASSFTATRQETQYF. The CDR3 nucleotides are TGTGCCAGCAGCTTCACCGCGACTCGACAAGAGACCCAGTACTTC.

This rearrangement joins TRBV5-1 to TRBJ2-5; 7 bases are shared with TRBD1. Germline trimming cut 0 bases from V and 2 bases from J; bases unmatched to any gene: 10. The CDR3 covers 17 residues. The germline CDR1 and CDR2 sequences are SGHRS and YFSETQ. The CDR3 DNA reads TGCGCCAGCAGCTTGGCCCTTACGCCGACAGGGCAAGAGACCCAGTACTTC. This sequence encodes CASSLALTPTGQETQYF.